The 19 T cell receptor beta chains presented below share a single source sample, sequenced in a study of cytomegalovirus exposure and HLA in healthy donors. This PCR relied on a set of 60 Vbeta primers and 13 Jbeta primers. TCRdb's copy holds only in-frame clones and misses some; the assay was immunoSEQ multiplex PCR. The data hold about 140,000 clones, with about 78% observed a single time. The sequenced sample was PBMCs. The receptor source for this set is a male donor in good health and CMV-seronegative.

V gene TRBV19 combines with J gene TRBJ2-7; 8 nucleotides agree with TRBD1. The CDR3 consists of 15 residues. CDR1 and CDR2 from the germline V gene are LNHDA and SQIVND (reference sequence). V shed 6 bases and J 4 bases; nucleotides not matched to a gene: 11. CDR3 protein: CASSSTGGNVYEQYF. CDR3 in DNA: TGTGCCAGTAGCTCCACAGGGGGAAATGTGTACGAGCAGTACTTC.

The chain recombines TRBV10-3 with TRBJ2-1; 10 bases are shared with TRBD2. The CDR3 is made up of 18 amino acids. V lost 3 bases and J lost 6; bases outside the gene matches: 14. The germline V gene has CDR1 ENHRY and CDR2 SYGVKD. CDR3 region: CAISEVEEAGGQFNEQFF. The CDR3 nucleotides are TGTGCCATCAGTGAAGTGGAAGAAGCGGGGGGGCAGTTCAATGAGCAGTTCTTC.

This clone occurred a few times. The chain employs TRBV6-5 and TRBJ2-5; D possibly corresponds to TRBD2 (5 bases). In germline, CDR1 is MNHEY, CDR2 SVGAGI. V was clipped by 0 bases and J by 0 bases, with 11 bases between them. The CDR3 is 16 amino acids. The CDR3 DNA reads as TGTGCCAGCAGTTACTCGGACTCTAGGTACCAAGAGACCCAGTACTTC. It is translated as CASSYSDSRYQETQYF.

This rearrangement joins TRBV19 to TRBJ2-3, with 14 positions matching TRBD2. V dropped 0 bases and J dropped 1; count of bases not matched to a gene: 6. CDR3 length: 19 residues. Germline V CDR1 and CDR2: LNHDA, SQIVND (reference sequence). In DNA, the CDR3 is TGTGCCAGTAGTATAGAGTCCCCGGGACTAGCGGGGGGCACAGATACGCAGTATTTT. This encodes CASSIESPGLAGGTDTQYF. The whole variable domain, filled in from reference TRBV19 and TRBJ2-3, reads DGGITQSPKYLFRKEGQNVTLSCEQNLNHDAMYWYRQDPGQGLRLIYYSQIVNDFQKGDIAEGYSVSREKKESFPLTVTSAQKNPTAFYLCASSIESPGLAGGTDTQYFGPGTRLTVL.

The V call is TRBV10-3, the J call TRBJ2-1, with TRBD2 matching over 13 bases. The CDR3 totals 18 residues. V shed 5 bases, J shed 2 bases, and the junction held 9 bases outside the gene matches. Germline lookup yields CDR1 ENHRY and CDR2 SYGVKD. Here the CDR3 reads CAISPGLAGNPTYNEQFF. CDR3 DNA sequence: TGTGCCATCAGTCCGGGACTAGCGGGGAACCCTACCTACAATGAGCAGTTCTTC.

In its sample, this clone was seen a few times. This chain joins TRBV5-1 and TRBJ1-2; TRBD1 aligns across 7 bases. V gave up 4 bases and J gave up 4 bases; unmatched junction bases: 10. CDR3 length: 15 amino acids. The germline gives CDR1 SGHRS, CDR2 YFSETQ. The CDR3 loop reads CASSPGDRLPYGYTF. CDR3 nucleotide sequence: TGCGCCAGCAGCCCAGGGGACAGACTCCCCTATGGCTACACCTTC. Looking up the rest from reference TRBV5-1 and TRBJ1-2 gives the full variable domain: KAGVTQTPRYLIKTRGQQVTLSCSPISGHRSVSWYQQTPGQGLQFLFEYFSETQRNKGNFPGRFSGRQFSNSRSEMNVSTLELGDSALYLCASSPGDRLPYGYTFGSGTRLTVV.

The CDR3 loop is CSAHGGRGTTEAFF. The DNA for the CDR3 is TGCAGCGCCCATGGGGGCAGGGGGACCACTGAAGCTTTCTTT. The V call is TRBV29-1, the J call TRBJ1-1; TRBD1 matches 7 bases. The germline V gene has CDR1 SQVTM and CDR2 ANQGSEA. This CDR3 spans 14 amino acids. Trimming took 7 bases from V and 4 from J; bases not matched to a gene: 12. The full variable domain, rest sourced from reference TRBV29-1 and TRBJ1-1, is SAVISQKPSRDICQRGTSLTIQCQVDSQVTMMFWYRQQPGQSLTLIATANQGSEATYESGFVIDKFPISRPNLTFSTLTVSNMSPEDSSIYLCSAHGGRGTTEAFFGQGTRLTVV.

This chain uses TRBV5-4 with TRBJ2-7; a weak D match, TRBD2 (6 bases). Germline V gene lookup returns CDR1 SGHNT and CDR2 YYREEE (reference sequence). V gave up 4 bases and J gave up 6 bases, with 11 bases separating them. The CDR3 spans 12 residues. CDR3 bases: TGTGCCAGCAGCCGGGGCGGGGTCGAGCAGTACTTC. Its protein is CASSRGGVEQYF.

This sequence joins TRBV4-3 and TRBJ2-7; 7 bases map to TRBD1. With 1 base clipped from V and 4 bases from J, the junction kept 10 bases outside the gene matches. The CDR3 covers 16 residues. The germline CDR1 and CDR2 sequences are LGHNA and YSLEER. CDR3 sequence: CASSQAPGQLIYEQYF. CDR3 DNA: TGCGCCAGCAGCCAAGCACCGGGACAGTTGATATACGAGCAGTACTTC.

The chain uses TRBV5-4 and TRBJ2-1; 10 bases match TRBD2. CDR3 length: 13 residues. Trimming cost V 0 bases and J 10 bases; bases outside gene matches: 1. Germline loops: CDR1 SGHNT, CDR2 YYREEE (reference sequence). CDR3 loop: CASSLELAGEQFF. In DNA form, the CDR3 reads TGTGCCAGCAGCTTGGAACTAGCGGGGGAGCAGTTCTTC.

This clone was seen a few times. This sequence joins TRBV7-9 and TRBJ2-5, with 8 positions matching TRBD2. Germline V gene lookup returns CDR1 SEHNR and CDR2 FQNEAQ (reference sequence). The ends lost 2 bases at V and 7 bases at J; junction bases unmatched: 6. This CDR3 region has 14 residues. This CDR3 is CASSLHGGAGTQYF. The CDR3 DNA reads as TGTGCCAGCAGCTTACACGGGGGGGCGGGGACCCAGTACTTC.

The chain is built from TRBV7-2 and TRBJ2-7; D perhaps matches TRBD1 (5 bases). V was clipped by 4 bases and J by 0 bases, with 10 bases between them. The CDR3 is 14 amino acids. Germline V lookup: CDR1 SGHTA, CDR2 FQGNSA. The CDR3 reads CASSSRQSSYEQYF. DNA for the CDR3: TGTGCCAGCAGCTCTCGACAGAGCTCCTACGAGCAGTACTTC. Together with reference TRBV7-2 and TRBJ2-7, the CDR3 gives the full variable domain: GAGVSQSPSNKVTEKGKDVELRCDPISGHTALYWYRQSLGQGLEFLIYFQGNSAPDKSGLPSDRFSAERTGGSVSTLTIQRTQQEDSAVYLCASSSRQSSYEQYFGPGTRLTVT.

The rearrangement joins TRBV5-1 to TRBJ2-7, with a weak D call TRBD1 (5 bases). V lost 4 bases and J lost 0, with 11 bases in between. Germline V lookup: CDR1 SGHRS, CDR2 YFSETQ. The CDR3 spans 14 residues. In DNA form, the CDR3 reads TGCGCCAGCAGCCTGTTGACAGCCTCCTACGAGCAGTACTTC. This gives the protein CASSLLTASYEQYF. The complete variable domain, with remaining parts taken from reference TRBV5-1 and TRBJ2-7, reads KAGVTQTPRYLIKTRGQQVTLSCSPISGHRSVSWYQQTPGQGLQFLFEYFSETQRNKGNFPGRFSGRQFSNSRSEMNVSTLELGDSALYLCASSLLTASYEQYFGPGTRLTVT.

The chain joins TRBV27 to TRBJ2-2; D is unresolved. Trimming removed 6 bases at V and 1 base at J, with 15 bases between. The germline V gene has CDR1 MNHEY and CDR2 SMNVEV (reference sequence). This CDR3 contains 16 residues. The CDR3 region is CASSPLLNRNTGELFF. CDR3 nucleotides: TGTGCCAGCAGCCCACTCCTCAATCGGAACACCGGGGAGCTGTTTTTT.

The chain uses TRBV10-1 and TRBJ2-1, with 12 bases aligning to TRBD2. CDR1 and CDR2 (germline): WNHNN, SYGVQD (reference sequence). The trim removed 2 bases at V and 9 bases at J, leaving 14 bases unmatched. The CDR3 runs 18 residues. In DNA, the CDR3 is TGCGCCAGCAGTGAGATTCGACTAGCGGGGGCGGGGGGGGCTGAGCAGTTCTTC. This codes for CASSEIRLAGAGGAEQFF.

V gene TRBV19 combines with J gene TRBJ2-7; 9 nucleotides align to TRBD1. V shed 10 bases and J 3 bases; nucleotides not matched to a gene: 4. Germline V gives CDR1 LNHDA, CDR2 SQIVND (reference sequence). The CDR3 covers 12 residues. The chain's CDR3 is CATEDRGYEQYF. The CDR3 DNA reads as TGTGCCACTGAGGACAGGGGCTACGAGCAGTACTTC.

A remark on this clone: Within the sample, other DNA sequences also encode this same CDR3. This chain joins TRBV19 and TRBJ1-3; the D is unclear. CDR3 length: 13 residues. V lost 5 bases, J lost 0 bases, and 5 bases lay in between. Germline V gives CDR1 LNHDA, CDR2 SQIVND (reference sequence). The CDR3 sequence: CASSLLSGNTIYF. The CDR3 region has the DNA TGTGCCAGTAGTTTACTCTCTGGAAACACCATATATTTT.

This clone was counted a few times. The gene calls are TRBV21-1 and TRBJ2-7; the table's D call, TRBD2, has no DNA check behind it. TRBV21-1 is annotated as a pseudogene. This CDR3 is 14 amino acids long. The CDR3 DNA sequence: TGTGCCAGCAGCAAAGTTGCAACTAGGGACGAGCAGTACTTC. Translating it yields CASSKVATRDEQYF.

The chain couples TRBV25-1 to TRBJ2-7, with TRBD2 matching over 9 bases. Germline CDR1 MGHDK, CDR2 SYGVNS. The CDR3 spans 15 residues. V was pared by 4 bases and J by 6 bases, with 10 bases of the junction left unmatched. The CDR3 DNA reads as TGTGCCAGCAGTGGGGGCGGGAGGGCCTTTTTCGAGCAGTACTTC. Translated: CASSGGGRAFFEQYF.